Detailed here is one T cell receptor (beta chain). Per the original methods: Reference gene primer amplification gave estimated nucleated cell counts. Here immunoSEQ multiplex PCR was the method, and the copy in TCRdb shows in-frame clones only, minus some. The D gene and trimming were derived from the DNA, and the V and J assignments and clone size from that table. Among some 300,000 clones listed, over 85% were seen once. This entry comes from a study of blood T cell repertoires in COVID-19. The CDR3 is 15 residues long. Trimming took off 5 bases at V and 4 bases at J, with 14 bases between the two ends. Germline-derived CDR1 and CDR2 are LGHDT and YNNKEL (reference sequence).

This clonotype originated in a woman aged 45-59 years who had been exposed to COVID-19. The sample comprised PBMCs or T cells enriched from blood (not recorded which). This chain links TRBV3-1 (or the pseudogene TRBV3-2) with TRBJ1-4; D is perhaps TRBD1 (6 bases). CDR3 nucleotide sequence: TGTGCCAGCAGCTTTCGTCAGGGGATTAATGAAAAACTGTTTTTT. It is translated as CASSFRQGINEKLFF.